This T cell receptor beta chain emerged from a study of shared clonotypes between healthy human individuals. Study findings and constraints: Sampling included only blood; tissue repertoires likely differ. Among the subsets, naive ones generally showed larger estimated richness than memory ones.

The authors distributed each subset's genomic DNA evenly over several immunoSEQ plates. Assay: immunoSEQ multiplex PCR; the TCRdb copy retains only in-frame clones and omits some. The sample contains roughly 220,000 clones, 65% to 70% of which appear only once. About this clone: What it binds is unknown.

CD4+ cells underwent separation, giving CD45RA+ naive and CD45RA-negative memory subsets. The specimen was memory CD4+ T cells sorted from blood. The subset is: CD45RA-negative fraction. This receptor was obtained from a man aged 30-40 years in good health.

CDR3 protein: CSARHRAEAFF. Written as DNA, the CDR3 is TGCAGTGCTCGGCATAGGGCCGAAGCTTTCTTT. The rearrangement joins TRBV20-1 to TRBJ1-1; D call uncertain. The CDR3 extends over 11 amino acids. Germline V CDR1 and CDR2: DFQATT, SNEGSKA (reference sequence). The germline V and J ends were trimmed by 5 bases and 8 bases, with 12 bases remaining between them.